A single sample is the source of the 30 T cell receptor beta chains below, sequenced in a study of shared clonotypes between healthy human individuals. Only in-frame clones appear in the TCRdb table, and some are missing; sequencing was by immunoSEQ multiplex PCR. This sample yields roughly 500,000 clones, of which over 75% are seen a single time; over 9.5% belongs to the top ten. Sequenced sample: PBMCs. These receptors originate from a woman between 35 and 50 years old in good health. Some clones in this sample may be carry-over from other donors' samples.

The rearrangement links TRBV7-9 to TRBJ2-1; the D gene could be TRBD1 or TRBD2 (6 bases each). Trimming cost V 4 bases and J 9 bases, with 19 bases left between them. The CDR3 extends over 15 amino acids. The germline CDR1 and CDR2 sequences are SEHNR and FQNEAQ (reference sequence). The CDR3 loop is CASSSLGGAVSEQFF. CDR3 nucleotide sequence: TGTGCCAGCAGCTCCCTCGGGGGCGCGGTTAGTGAGCAGTTCTTC.

This clone was detected once. The gene calls are TRBV25-1 and TRBJ2-6; no clear D gene. Germline V gene data show CDR1 as MGHDK and CDR2 as SYGVNS. V lost 5 bases, J lost 12 bases, and 14 bases lay in between. This CDR3 has 13 residues. The CDR3: CASSRHGSGVLTF. For the CDR3, the DNA is TGTGCCAGCAGTAGGCACGGTTCAGGCGTCCTGACTTTC.

The V call is TRBV7-6, the J call TRBJ2-3, with TRBD1 identical over 10 bases. Germline CDR1 SGHVS, CDR2 FNYEAQ. This CDR3 spans 17 amino acids. After removal of 0 bases from V and 0 bases from J, the junction contained 3 bases not matched to a gene. CDR3 DNA sequence: TGTGCCAGCAGCTTAGCGGGACAGGGGACCAGCACAGATACGCAGTATTTT. This sequence encodes CASSLAGQGTSTDTQYF.

V is TRBV7-2 and J is TRBJ2-7; TRBD2 might be the D (6 bases). CDR3 length equals 17 residues. Germline CDR1 and CDR2: SGHTA and FQGNSA. Trimming removed 0 bases from V and 2 bases from J, with 17 bases in between. This chain's CDR3 is CASSLAPGGDLTYEQYF. Written as DNA, the CDR3 is TGTGCCAGCAGCTTAGCTCCAGGAGGGGACTTAACCTACGAGCAGTACTTC.

The genes are TRBV6-5 and TRBJ2-1; D ambiguous. Trimming pared 9 bases from V and 4 bases from J, leaving 19 bases between. This CDR3 has 15 residues. The germline V gene has CDR1 MNHEY and CDR2 SVGAGI. CDR3 residues: CASSPLGYRYNEQFF. CDR3 sequence (DNA): TGTGCCAGTTCTCCCCTAGGGTATCGGTACAATGAGCAGTTCTTC.

This chain links TRBV15 with TRBJ2-7; 8 nucleotides line up with TRBD1. The J segment lost 3 bases and the V segment lost 1 base, leaving 5 bases of the junction unmatched. This CDR3 comprises 15 residues. Germline lookup yields CDR1 LNHNV and CDR2 YYDKDF (reference sequence). The CDR3 reads CATSRATGGIYEQYF. CDR3 in DNA: TGTGCCACCAGCAGAGCTACAGGGGGGATCTACGAGCAGTACTTC.

V is TRBV11-2 and J is TRBJ2-1; a weak D match, TRBD1 (5 bases). The length of the CDR3 is 15 residues. The V end was cut by 0 bases, the J end by 6 bases, with 12 bases between. The germline V gene encodes CDR1 SGHAT and CDR2 FQNNGV. Here the CDR3 reads CASSLDRAQPNEQFF. The CDR3 DNA is TGTGCCAGCAGCTTAGACAGGGCTCAGCCCAATGAGCAGTTCTTC. The entire variable domain, with the rest obtained from reference TRBV11-2 and TRBJ2-1, is as follows: EAGVAQSPRYKIIEKRQSVAFWCNPISGHATLYWYQQILGQGPKLLIQFQNNGVVDDSQLPKDRFSAERLKGVDSTLKIQPAKLEDSAVYLCASSLDRAQPNEQFFGPGTRLTVL.

V usage is TRBV7-8 and J usage is TRBJ2-1; no definite D call. The CDR3 length is 13 residues. Germline CDR1 is SGHVS and CDR2 is FQNEAQ. V lost 0 bases and J 7 bases, leaving 7 bases between the germline ends. CDR3 nucleotides: TGTGCCAGCAGCTTAGCGGCAGCGAATGAGCAGTTCTTC. As protein: CASSLAAANEQFF.

V and J are TRBV7-3 and TRBJ2-7, with D unclear. Between the trimmed V and J ends, which lost 0 bases and 3 bases, there was a span of 12 bases. The CDR3 has 15 residues. Per the germline V gene, CDR1 is SGHTA and CDR2 is FQGTGA. In DNA form, the CDR3 reads TGTGCCAGCAGCTTAACCGGCCTCCCTTACTACGAGCAGTACTTC. As protein: CASSLTGLPYYEQYF.

The chain is built from TRBV5-4 and TRBJ2-3, with 11 bases fitting TRBD2. Losses at the gene ends were 4 bases for V and 4 bases for J; bases not matched to a gene: 5. The CDR3 totals 15 residues. Germline V lookup: CDR1 SGHNT, CDR2 YYREEE (reference sequence). Here the CDR3 reads CASSQTSGIADTQYF. CDR3 DNA sequence: TGTGCCAGCAGCCAGACTAGCGGGATCGCAGATACGCAGTATTTT. The full variable domain, in which reference TRBV5-4 and TRBJ2-3 provide the parts outside the CDR3, is ETGVTQSPTHLIKTRGQQVTLRCSSQSGHNTVSWYQQALGQGPQFIFQYYREEENGRGNFPPRFSGLQFPNYSSELNVNALELDDSALYLCASSQTSGIADTQYFGPGTRLTVL.

The CDR3 nucleotides read TGTGCCAGCAGCCAAGACTCTAGCGGGAGGGGCGGGGAGCTGTTTTTT. Its translation: CASSQDSSGRGGELFF. The rearrangement joins TRBV4-2 to TRBJ2-2; 12 positions agree with TRBD2. V trimming: 0 bases; J trimming: 7 bases; junction bases outside the gene matches: 3. The germline V gene encodes CDR1 LGHNA and CDR2 YNFKEQ. This CDR3 is built from 16 residues.

With respect to this clone: Since a far larger clone is one base different, this is likely a read error. The J gene is TRBJ2-2, the V gene TRBV29-1; weak D call: TRBD2 (6 bases). V was cut by 7 bases and J by 3 bases, with 15 bases left in between. Germline CDR1 and CDR2: SQVTM and ANQGSEA. This CDR3 has 14 amino acids. The CDR3 is CSAGRGRDTGELFF. CDR3 sequence (DNA): TGCAGCGCTGGGCGGGGAAGGGACACCGGGGAGCTGTTTTTT.

The rearrangement uses TRBV19 and TRBJ2-7; D possibly corresponds to TRBD1 (7 bases). The CDR3 length is 15 residues. V lost 0 bases and J 5 bases, leaving 14 bases between the germline ends. Germline V lookup: CDR1 LNHDA, CDR2 SQIVND (reference sequence). The CDR3 spells CASSIEGGGLNEQYF. The CDR3 nucleotides are TGTGCCAGTAGTATAGAAGGAGGGGGCTTGAACGAGCAGTACTTC.

This chain connects TRBV2 to TRBJ2-2; D gene unclear. CDR3 length equals 14 residues. V lost 3 bases and J lost 4, with 9 bases in between. The germline V gene encodes CDR1 SNHLY and CDR2 FYNNEI. The CDR3 spells CASSEGFSTGELFF. CDR3 nucleotides: TGTGCCAGCAGTGAGGGCTTCTCCACCGGGGAGCTGTTTTTT.

The rearrangement links TRBV6-5 to TRBJ2-1; D might be TRBD2 (6 bases). The CDR3 sequence is 15 residues long. Trimming pared 6 bases from V and 6 bases from J, leaving 18 bases between. CDR1 and CDR2 from the germline V gene are MNHEY and SVGAGI. The CDR3 region is CASSRSGPIPNEQFF. In nucleotides, the CDR3 is TGTGCCAGCAGCCGTAGCGGCCCAATCCCCAATGAGCAGTTCTTC.

The sample holds many counts of this clone. One junction end disagrees with the germline gene, perhaps due to a read error. Other DNA sequences in this sample translate to the same CDR3. V usage is TRBV7-2 and J usage is TRBJ2-5; D could derive from TRBD1 or TRBD2 (5 bases each). Germline lookup yields CDR1 SGHTA and CDR2 FQGNSA. The CDR3 consists of 14 residues. CDR3 coding DNA: TGTGCCAGCAGCCCCCCAGGGTTGGGAGAGTCCCAGTACTTC. Protein product: CASSPPGLGESQYF.

In DNA form, the CDR3 reads TGTGCCAGCAGCTTAGCGCCCCAGGGCCTTTACGAGCAGTACTTC. This codes for CASSLAPQGLYEQYF. This sequence joins TRBV7-2 and TRBJ2-7; TRBD1 might be the D (5 bases). Germline CDR1 is SGHTA and CDR2 is FQGNSA. V lost 0 bases, J lost 4 bases, and 13 bases lay in between. The CDR3 spans 15 residues.

V is TRBV4-2 and J is TRBJ2-7; a weak D match, TRBD2 (6 bases). From germline, CDR1 is LGHNA and CDR2 YNFKEQ. CDR3 size: 15 residues. V was clipped by 1 base and J by 0 bases, with 10 bases between them. For the CDR3, the DNA is TGTGCCAGCAGCCAAGGGGCGGGGAGCTCCTACGAGCAGTACTTC. Translating gives CASSQGAGSSYEQYF.

V gene TRBV14 combines with J gene TRBJ2-7; 9 nucleotides align to TRBD1. This CDR3 contains 17 residues. Germline V gives CDR1 SGHDN, CDR2 FVKESK. Unmatched junction bases numbered 10, after V lost 4 bases and J lost 0 bases. Here the CDR3 reads CASSRKAGTGYSYEQYF. CDR3 in DNA: TGTGCCAGCAGCCGTAAAGCCGGGACAGGGTACTCCTACGAGCAGTACTTC.

V is TRBV2 and J is TRBJ2-1; possibly TRBD1 for D (5 bases). Germline V CDR1 and CDR2: SNHLY, FYNNEI. The CDR3 totals 11 residues. V was cut by 8 bases and J by 11 bases, with 13 bases left in between. CDR3 nucleotides: TGTGCCAGCCTAAAAAGGGGTCAGCAGTTCTTC. It encodes CASLKRGQQFF. Full variable domain (missing parts from reference TRBV2 and TRBJ2-1): EPEVTQTPSHQVTQMGQEVILRCVPISNHLYFYWYRQILGQKVEFLVSFYNNEISEKSEIFDDQFSVERPDGSNFTLKIRSTKLEDSAMYFCASLKRGQQFFGPGTRLTVL.

The chain links TRBV28 to TRBJ1-4, with TRBD1 as a possible D gene (5 bases). V lost 5 bases and J 3 bases, leaving 16 bases between the germline ends. This CDR3 is built from 16 residues. The V gene's germline CDR1 is MDHEN and CDR2 SYDVKM. The DNA of the CDR3 is TGTGCCAGCAGTCCTGGGACTGTAAGAGCTAATGAAAAACTGTTTTTT. It codes for CASSPGTVRANEKLFF.

This chain uses TRBV5-5 with TRBJ2-7; 10 nucleotides match TRBD2. The V gene end was trimmed by 0 bases and the J gene end by 4 bases; junction bases not matched to a gene: 1. Germline CDR1 is SGHKS and CDR2 is YYEKEE (reference sequence). This CDR3 spans 14 amino acids. The CDR3 region is CASSLVGLAYEQYF. The CDR3 DNA sequence: TGTGCCAGCAGCTTGGTGGGACTAGCGTACGAGCAGTACTTC.

The rearrangement links TRBV6-1 to TRBJ1-3; D is possibly TRBD1 (5 bases). The CDR3 covers 14 residues. V was shortened by 2 bases and J by 4 bases, with 9 bases between the two germline ends. The germline CDR1 and CDR2 sequences are MNHNS and SASEGT. The chain's CDR3 is CASSEQDTGNTIYF. The CDR3 nucleotides are TGTGCCAGCAGTGAACAGGACACGGGAAACACCATATATTTT.

The chain combines TRBV12-5 with TRBJ2-1, with D tentatively TRBD2 (6 bases). From germline, CDR1 is LGHNT and CDR2 FRNRAP. The CDR3 is 17 residues long. Trimming took 2 bases from V and 0 from J, leaving 14 bases between them. The CDR3 protein is CASGLILAPSSYNEQFF. CDR3 bases: TGTGCTAGTGGTTTGATCCTAGCGCCTAGCTCCTACAATGAGCAGTTCTTC.

Turning to this clone: One base separates it from a far larger clone, so it is likely a read error. J is TRBJ2-5 and V is TRBV4-2; TRBD2 matches 12 bases. This CDR3 comprises 17 residues. CDR1 LGHNA and CDR2 YNFKEQ come from the germline V gene. In nucleotides, the CDR3 is TGTGCCAGCAGCCAAGGAACTAGCGGGGGGACCCAAGATACCCAGTACTTC. Protein product: CASSQGTSGGTQDTQYF.

The rearrangement joins TRBV5-5 to TRBJ1-2; 7 nucleotides agree with TRBD1. Germline CDR1 and CDR2: SGHKS and YYEKEE (reference sequence). The V and J ends lost 5 bases and 3 bases, in that order; junction bases with no gene match: 7. The CDR3 totals 14 residues. CDR3 sequence: CASRGTDIDYGYTF. CDR3 DNA sequence: TGTGCCAGCAGAGGGACAGACATCGACTATGGCTACACCTTC. The full variable domain, its missing parts supplied by reference TRBV5-5 and TRBJ1-2, is DAGVTQSPTHLIKTRGQQVTLRCSPISGHKSVSWYQQVLGQGPQFIFQYYEKEERGRGNFPDRFSARQFPNYSSELNVNALLLGDSALYLCASRGTDIDYGYTFGSGTRLTVV.

About this clone: The junction departs from the called germline gene at one end, perhaps through a read error. The rearrangement links TRBV29-1 to TRBJ1-1; 8 bases agree with TRBD1. The CDR3 has 11 residues. Germline assignment: CDR1 SQVTM and CDR2 ANQGSEA. The CDR3 region is CSVDRGAVGGF. The CDR3 DNA sequence: TGCAGCGTCGACAGGGGCGCGGTTGGTGGCTTT.

This rearrangement joins TRBV5-1 to TRBJ2-3; no reliable D call. The CDR3 extends over 14 amino acids. Germline V lookup: CDR1 SGHRS, CDR2 YFSETQ. V was cut by 2 bases and J by 6 bases, with 13 bases left in between. DNA of the CDR3: TGCGCCAGCAGCTTTCAGCCCTCTTGGGATACGCAGTATTTT. Protein sequence: CASSFQPSWDTQYF.

This clone appeared once. V usage is TRBV7-9 and J usage is TRBJ2-3; D may correspond to TRBD1 or TRBD2 (5 bases each). The CDR3 has 14 amino acids. With 1 base removed from V and 4 bases from J, the gap between germline ends came to 9 bases. Germline V gene sequence: CDR1 SEHNR, CDR2 FQNEAQ (reference sequence). In DNA, the CDR3 is TGTGCCAGCAGCTTAGTGGGGGTGGCAGATACGCAGTATTTT. Translation: CASSLVGVADTQYF.

This clone was detected only a few times. The chain recombines TRBV30 with TRBJ1-5, with D possibly matching TRBD1 (6 bases). CDR1 and CDR2 from the germline V gene are GTSNPN and SVGIG (reference sequence). Trimming pared 0 bases from V and 4 bases from J, leaving 16 bases between. This CDR3 is built from 16 residues. This CDR3 reads CAWSVTGYRVNQPQHF. The DNA of the CDR3 is TGTGCCTGGAGTGTAACAGGGTATCGGGTGAATCAGCCCCAGCATTTT. Drawing the rest from reference TRBV30 and TRBJ1-5, the complete variable domain is SQTIHQWPATLVQPVGSPLSLECTVEGTSNPNLYWYRQAAGRGLQLLFYSVGIGQISSEVPQNLSASRPQDRQFILSSKKLLLSDSGFYLCAWSVTGYRVNQPQHFGDGTRLSIL.